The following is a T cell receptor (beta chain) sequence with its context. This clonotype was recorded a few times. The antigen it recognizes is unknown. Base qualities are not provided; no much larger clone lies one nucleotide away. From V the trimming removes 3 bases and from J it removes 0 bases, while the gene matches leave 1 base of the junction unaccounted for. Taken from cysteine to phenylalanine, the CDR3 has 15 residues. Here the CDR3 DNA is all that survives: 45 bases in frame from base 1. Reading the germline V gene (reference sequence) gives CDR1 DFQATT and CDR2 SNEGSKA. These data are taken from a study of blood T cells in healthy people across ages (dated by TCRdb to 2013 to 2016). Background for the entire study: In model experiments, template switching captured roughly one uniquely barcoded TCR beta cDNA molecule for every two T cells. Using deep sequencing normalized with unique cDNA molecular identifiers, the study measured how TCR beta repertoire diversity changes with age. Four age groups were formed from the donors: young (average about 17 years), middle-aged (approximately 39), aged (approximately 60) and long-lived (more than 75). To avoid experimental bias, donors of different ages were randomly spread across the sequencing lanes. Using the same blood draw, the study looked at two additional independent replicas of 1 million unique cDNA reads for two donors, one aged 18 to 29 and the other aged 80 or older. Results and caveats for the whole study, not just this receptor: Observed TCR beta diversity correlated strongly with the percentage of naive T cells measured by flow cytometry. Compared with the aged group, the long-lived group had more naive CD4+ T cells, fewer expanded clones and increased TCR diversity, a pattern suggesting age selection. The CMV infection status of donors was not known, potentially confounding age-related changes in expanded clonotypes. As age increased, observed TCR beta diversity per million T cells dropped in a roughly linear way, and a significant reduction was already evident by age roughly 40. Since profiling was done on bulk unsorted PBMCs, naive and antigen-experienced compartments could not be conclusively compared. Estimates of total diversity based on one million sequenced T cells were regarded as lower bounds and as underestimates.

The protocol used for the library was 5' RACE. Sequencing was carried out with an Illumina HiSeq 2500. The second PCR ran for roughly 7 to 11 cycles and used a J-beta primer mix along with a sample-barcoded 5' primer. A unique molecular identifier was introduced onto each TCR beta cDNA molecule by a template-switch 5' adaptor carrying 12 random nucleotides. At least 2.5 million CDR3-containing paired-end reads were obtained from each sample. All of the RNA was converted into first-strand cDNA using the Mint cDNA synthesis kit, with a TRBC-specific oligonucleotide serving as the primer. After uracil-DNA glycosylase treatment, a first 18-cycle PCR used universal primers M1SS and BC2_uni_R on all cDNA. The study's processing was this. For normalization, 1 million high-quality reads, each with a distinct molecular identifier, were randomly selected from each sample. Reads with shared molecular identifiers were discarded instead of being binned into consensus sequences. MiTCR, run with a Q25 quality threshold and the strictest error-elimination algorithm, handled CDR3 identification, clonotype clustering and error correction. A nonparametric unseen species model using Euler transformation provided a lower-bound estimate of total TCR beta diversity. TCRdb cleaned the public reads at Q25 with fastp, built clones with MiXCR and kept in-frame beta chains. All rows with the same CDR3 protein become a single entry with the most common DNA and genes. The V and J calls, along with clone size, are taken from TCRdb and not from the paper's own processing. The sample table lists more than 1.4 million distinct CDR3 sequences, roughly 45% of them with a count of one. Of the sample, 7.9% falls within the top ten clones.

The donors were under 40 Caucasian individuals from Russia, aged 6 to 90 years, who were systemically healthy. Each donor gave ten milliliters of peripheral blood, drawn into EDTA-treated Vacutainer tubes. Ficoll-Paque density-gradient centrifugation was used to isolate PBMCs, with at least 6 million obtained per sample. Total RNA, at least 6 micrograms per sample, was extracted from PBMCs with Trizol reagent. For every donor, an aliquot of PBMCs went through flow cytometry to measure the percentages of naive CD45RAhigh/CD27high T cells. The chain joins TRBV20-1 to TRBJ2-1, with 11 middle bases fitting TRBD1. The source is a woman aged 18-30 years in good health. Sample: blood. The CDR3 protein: CSARGQGGSYNEQFF. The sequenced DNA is TGCAGTGCTAGGGGACAGGGGGGCTCCTACAATGAGCAGTTCTTC.